This note documents a single TCR beta chain sequence. Antigen unknown. Germline CDR1 SGHRS, CDR2 YFSETQ. Trimming stripped 4 bases from V and 2 bases from J, with 16 bases between. CDR3 length equals 15 residues. The data were taken from a study of T cell responses to AZD1222 COVID-19 vaccine. Libraries were prepared by immunoSEQ multiplex PCR; TCRdb keeps only in-frame clonotypes and omits some of them. The sample contains about 140,000 clones, around 89% of which appear only once. Points from the study as a whole: White British donors predominated, females outnumbered males, and clonal diversity was possibly underestimated. With dominance at 160-218 and 743-854, vaccine-associated CD4 TCRs spanned spike. AZD1222 recipients seropositive at baseline numbered only six or seven.

The rearrangement joins TRBV5-1 to TRBJ2-7, with D perhaps TRBD2 (6 bases). The sequence was collected from an adult in good health. This specimen was peripheral blood, taken on day 0 of AZD1222 vaccination. The CDR3, as DNA: TGCGCCAGCAGCACCGGGAGACGGAACGCCTACGAGCAGTACTTC. This sequence encodes CASSTGRRNAYEQYF.